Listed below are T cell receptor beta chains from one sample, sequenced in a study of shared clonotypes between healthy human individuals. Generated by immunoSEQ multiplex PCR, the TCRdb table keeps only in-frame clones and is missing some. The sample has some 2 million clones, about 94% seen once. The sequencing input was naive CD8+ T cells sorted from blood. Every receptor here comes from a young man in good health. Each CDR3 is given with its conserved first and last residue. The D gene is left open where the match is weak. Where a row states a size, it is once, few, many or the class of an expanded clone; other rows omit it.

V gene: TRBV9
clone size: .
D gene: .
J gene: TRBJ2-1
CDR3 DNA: TGTGCCAGCAGCGTAGAGGGGCGGGCTGACAGTGAGCAGTTCTTC
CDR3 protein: CASSVEGRADSEQFF

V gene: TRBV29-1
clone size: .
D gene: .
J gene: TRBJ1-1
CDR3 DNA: TGCAGCGTTGCGGGAGGGCACACTGAAGCTTTCTTT
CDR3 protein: CSVAGGHTEAFF

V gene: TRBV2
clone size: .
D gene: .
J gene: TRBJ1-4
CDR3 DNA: TGTGCCAGCGACCGCGGGGGCGATGTTGATGAAAAACTGTTTTTT
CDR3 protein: CASDRGGDVDEKLFF

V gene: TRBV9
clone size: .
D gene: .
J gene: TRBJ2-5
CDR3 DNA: TGTGCCAGCAGCGTAGGGAGCGGGCAAGAGACCCAGTACTTC
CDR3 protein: CASSVGSGQETQYF

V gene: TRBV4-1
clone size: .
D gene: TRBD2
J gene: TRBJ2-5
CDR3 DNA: TGCGCCAGCAGCCTCCGGAACGCGGGGGGGCCCCCAGAGACCCAGTACTTC
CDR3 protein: CASSLRNAGGPPETQYF

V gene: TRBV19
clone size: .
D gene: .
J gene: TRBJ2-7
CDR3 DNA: TGTGCCAGTAGTATTTCTGTAATCGCCTACGAGCAGTACTTC
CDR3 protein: CASSISVIAYEQYF

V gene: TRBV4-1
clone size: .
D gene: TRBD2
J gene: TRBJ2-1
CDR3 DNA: TGCGCCAGCAGTGGACTAGCGGGAGAATCGGACAATGAGCAGTTCTTC
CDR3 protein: CASSGLAGESDNEQFF

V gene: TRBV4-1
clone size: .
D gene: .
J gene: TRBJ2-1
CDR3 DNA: TGCGCCAGCAGCCAAGTGCAGGGCACCTACAATGAGCAGTTCTTC
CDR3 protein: CASSQVQGTYNEQFF

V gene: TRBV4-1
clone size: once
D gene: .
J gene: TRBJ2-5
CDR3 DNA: TGCGCCAGCAGCAAACGGGACGGCGAAGAGACCCAGTACTTC
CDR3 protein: CASSKRDGEETQYF

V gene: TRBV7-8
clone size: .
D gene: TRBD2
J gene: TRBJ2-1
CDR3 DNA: TGTGCCAGCAGTCCACTAGCGGGAGTATACGATGAGCAGTTCTTC
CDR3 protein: CASSPLAGVYDEQFF

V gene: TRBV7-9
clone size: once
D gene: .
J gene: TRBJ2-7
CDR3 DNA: TGTGCCAGCAGCTCTACATACGGTACGACTCCTTACGAGCAGTACTTC
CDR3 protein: CASSSTYGTTPYEQYF

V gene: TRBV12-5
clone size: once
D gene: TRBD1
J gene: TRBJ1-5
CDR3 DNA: TGTGCTAGTGGTCTAACCGAGGGACAGGGGGCGCGAGGAGGTCAGCCCCAGCATTTT
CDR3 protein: CASGLTEGQGARGGQPQHF

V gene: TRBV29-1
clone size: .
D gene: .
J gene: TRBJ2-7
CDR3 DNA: TGCAGCGTTGGAGGGCTTTACGAGCAGTACTTC
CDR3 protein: CSVGGLYEQYF

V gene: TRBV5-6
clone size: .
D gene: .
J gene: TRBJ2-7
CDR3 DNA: TGTGCCAGTAACGAGGCAGGTATTGGGGACGAGCAGTACTTC
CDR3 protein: CASNEAGIGDEQYF

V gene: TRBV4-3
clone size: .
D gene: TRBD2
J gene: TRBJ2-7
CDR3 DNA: TGCGCCAGCAGCCAAGATTACGCTAGCGGCTACGAGCAGTACTTC
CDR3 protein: CASSQDYASGYEQYF

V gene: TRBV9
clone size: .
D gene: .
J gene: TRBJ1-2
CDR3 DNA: TGTGCCAGCAGCGTAGGTGGAAACTATGGCTACACCTTC
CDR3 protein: CASSVGGNYGYTF

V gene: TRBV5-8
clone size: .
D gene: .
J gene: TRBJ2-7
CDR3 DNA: TGTGCCAGCAGCTTGGTAGGGGCCGGCGAGCAGTACTTC
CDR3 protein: CASSLVGAGEQYF

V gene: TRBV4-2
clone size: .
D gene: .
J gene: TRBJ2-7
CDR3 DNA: TGTGCCAGCAGCCAAGACAGGGGAGGTTACGAGCAGTACTTC
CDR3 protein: CASSQDRGGYEQYF

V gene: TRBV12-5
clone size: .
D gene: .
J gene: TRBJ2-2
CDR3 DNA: TGTGCTAGTGGTTTGTCGGGGTACACCGGGGAGCTGTTTTTT
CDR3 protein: CASGLSGYTGELFF

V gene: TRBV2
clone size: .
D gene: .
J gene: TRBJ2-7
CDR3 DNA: TGTGCCAGCAGTGGCCCCTGGAAAGCCGAACTTTCCTACGAGCAGTACTTC
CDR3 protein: CASSGPWKAELSYEQYF

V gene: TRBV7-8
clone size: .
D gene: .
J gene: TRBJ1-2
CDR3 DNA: TGTGCCAGCAGCTTAGGATGGGACTATGGCTACACCTTC
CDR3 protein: CASSLGWDYGYTF

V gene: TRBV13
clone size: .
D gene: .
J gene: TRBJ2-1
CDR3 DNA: TGTGCCAGCAGCTTAGGACTAGTCGAGAACAATGAGCAGTTCTTC
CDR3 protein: CASSLGLVENNEQFF

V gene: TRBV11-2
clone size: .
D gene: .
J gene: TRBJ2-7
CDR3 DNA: TGTGCCAGCAGCTTAGACTACGGCTCCTACGAGCAGTACTTC
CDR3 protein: CASSLDYGSYEQYF

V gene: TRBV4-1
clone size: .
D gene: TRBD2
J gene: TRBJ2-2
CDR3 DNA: TGCGCCAGCAGCCACCCCTCCCCGGGACTAGCGGGGGGGAAGAACACCGGGGAGCTGTTTTTT
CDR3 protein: CASSHPSPGLAGGKNTGELFF

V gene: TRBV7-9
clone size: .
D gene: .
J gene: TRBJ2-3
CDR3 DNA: TGTGCCAGCAGCTTGGGTCAGAGGTACACAGATACGCAGTATTTT
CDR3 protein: CASSLGQRYTDTQYF

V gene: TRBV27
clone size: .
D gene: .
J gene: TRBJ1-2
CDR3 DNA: TGTGCCAGCAGTGAAAAGGGGTCTGGCTACACCTTC
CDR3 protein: CASSEKGSGYTF

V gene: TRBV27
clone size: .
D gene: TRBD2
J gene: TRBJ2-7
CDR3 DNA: TGTGCCAGCAGTCCCCCGGGGGGGATCTACGAGCAGTACTTC
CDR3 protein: CASSPPGGIYEQYF

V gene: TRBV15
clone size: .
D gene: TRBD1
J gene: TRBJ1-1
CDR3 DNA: TGTGCCACCAGCAGAGAGACAGGGGAGCCTGAAGCTTTCTTT
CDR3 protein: CATSRETGEPEAFF

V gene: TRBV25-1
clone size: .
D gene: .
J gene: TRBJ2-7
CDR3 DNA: TGTGCCAGCAGTGAGGCCTACGAGCAGTACTTC
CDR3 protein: CASSEAYEQYF

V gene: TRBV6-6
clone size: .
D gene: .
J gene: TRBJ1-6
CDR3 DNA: TGTGCCAGCAGTTACTCTACAGGGCCGGAGTTTTCACCCCTCCACTTT
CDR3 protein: CASSYSTGPEFSPLHF

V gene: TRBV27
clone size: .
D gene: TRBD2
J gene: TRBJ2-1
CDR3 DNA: TGTGCCAGCAGTTTTTCCTTCACTAGCGGCTCCTACAATGAGCAGTTCTTC
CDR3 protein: CASSFSFTSGSYNEQFF

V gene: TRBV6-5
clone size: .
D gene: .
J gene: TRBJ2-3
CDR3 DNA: TGTGCCAGCAGCGACGACTGGAGGGGGGACGATACGCAGTATTTT
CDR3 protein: CASSDDWRGDDTQYF

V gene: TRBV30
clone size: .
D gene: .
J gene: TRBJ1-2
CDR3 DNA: TGTGCCTGGAGTCCCTCGGGGGGGCAGGCCCTAGGGGACTATGGCTACACCTTC
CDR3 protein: CAWSPSGGQALGDYGYTF

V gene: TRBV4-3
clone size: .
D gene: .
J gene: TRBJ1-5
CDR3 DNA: TGCGCCAGCAGCCAAGATCAGAGGGGAAATCAGCCCCAGCATTTT
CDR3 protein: CASSQDQRGNQPQHF

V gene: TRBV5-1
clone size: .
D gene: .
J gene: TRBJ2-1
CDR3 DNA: TGCGCCAGCAGTCCGGACGGCTACAATGAGCAGTTCTTC
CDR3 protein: CASSPDGYNEQFF

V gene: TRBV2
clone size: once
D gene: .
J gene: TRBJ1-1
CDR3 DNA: TGTGCCAGCAGTGAAGGGGTAGGTGACGTGGGCACTGAAGCTTTCTTT
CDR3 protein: CASSEGVGDVGTEAFF

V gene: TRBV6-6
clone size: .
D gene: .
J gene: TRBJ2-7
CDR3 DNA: TGTGCCAGCAGTCAACGCCGGGACACCGACTCCTACGAGCAGTACTTC
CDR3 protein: CASSQRRDTDSYEQYF

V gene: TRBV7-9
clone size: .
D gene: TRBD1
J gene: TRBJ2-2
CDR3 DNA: TGTGCCAGCAGCGTGACAGGGGTTGGGTTTGATTACACCGGGGAGCTGTTTTTT
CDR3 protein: CASSVTGVGFDYTGELFF

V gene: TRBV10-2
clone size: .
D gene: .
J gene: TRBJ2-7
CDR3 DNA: TGCGCCAGCGCCTCGACCGGCTGGGGCGAGCAGTACTTC
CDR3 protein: CASASTGWGEQYF

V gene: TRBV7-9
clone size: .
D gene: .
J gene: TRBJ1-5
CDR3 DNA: TGTGCCAGCAGCTTAAACACGGACCTTCAGCAGCCCCAGCATTTT
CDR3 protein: CASSLNTDLQQPQHF

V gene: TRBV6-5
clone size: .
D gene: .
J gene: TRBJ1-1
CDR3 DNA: TGTGCCAGCAGAGGGGGAGGGAACACTGAAGCTTTCTTT
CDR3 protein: CASRGGGNTEAFF

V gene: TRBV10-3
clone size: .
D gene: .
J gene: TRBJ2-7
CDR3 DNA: TGTGCCATCAGTGATGGGATAGACGAGCAGTACTTC
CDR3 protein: CAISDGIDEQYF

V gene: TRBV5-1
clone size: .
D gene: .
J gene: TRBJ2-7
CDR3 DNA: TGCGCCAGCAGCTTGGACGGGGGCTACGAGCAGTACTTC
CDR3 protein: CASSLDGGYEQYF

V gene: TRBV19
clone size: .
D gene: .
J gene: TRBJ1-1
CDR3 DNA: TGTGCCAGTAGTATTACGAGTGGGGGGTTCACCGGTGAAGCTTTCTTT
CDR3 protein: CASSITSGGFTGEAFF

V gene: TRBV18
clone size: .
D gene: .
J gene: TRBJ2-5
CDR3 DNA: TGTGCCAGCTCAGATGCCGGGGGGCCAGGACCAGAGACCCAGTACTTC
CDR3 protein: CASSDAGGPGPETQYF

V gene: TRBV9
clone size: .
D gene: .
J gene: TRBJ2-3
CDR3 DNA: TGTGCCAGCAGCGCCCGACTCTCAAGCACAGATACGCAGTATTTT
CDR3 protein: CASSARLSSTDTQYF

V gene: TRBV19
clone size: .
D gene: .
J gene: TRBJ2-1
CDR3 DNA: TGTGCCAGTAGTATAGGAGGTAATGAGCAGTTCTTC
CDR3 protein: CASSIGGNEQFF

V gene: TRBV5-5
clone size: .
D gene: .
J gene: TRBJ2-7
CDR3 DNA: TGTGCCAGCACATACAGGGACCACGAGCAGTACTTC
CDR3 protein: CASTYRDHEQYF

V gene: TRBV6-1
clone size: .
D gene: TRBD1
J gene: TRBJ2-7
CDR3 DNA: TGTGCCAGCGGAGCGACAGGGGGCTTCTACGAGCAGTACTTC
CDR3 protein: CASGATGGFYEQYF

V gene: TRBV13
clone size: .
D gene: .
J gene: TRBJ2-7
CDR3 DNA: TGTGCCAGCAGCTTACGGGACCTAGAGGAGCAGTACTTC
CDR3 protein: CASSLRDLEEQYF

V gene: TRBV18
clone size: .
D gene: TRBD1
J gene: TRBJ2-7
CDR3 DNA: TGTGCCAGCTCAACGGTCCGGGACAGGTCCTACGAGCAGTACTTC
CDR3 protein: CASSTVRDRSYEQYF

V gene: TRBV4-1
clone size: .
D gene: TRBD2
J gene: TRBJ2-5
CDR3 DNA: TGCGCCAGCAGCCAATTTAGCGGGAGGAGGGGCGAGACCCAGTACTTC
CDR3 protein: CASSQFSGRRGETQYF

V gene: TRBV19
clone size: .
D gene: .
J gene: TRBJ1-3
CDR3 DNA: TGTGCCAGTAGTATTACAGGATCCGCGGGAGGAAACACCATATATTTT
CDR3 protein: CASSITGSAGGNTIYF

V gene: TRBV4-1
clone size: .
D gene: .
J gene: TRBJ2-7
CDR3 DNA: TGCGCCAGCAGCCCGGCGGTAGCGATCCCCAACCCCTACGAGCAGTACTTC
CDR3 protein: CASSPAVAIPNPYEQYF

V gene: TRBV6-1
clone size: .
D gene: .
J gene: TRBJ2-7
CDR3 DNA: TGTGCCAGCAGTGAACCGGGGCTCATCTACGAGCAGTACTTC
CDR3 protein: CASSEPGLIYEQYF

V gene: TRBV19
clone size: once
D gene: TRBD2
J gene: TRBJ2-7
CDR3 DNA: TGTGCCAGTAGTACTGGCGGGAGCTACGAGCAGTACTTC
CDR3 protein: CASSTGGSYEQYF